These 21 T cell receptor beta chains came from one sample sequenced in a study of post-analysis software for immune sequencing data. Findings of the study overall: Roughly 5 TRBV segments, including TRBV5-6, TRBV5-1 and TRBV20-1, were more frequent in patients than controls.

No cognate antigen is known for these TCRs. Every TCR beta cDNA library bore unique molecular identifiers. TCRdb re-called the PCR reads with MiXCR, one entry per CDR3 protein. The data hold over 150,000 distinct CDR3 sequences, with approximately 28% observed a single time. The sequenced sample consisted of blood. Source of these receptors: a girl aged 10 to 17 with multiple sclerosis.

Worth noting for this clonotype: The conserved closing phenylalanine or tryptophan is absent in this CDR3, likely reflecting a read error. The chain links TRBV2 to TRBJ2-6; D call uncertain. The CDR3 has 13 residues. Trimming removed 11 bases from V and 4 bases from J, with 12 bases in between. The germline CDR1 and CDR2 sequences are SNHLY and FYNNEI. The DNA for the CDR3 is TGTGCCCGACAAGTAGCAGGGGCCAACGTCCTGACTGTC. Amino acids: CARQVAGANVLTV.

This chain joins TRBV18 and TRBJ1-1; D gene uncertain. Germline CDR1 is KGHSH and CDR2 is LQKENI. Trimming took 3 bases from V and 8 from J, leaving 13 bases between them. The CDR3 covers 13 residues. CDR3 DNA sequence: TGTGCCAGCTCACCTAGTACCCGCAAAGAAGCTTTCTTT. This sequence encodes CASSPSTRKEAFF.

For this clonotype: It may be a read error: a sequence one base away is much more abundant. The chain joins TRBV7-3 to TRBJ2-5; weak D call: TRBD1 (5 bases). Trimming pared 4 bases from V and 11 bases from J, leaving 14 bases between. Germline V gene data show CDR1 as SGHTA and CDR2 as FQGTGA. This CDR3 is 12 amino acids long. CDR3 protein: CASSSMDNEQYF. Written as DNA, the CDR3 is TGTGCCAGCAGCTCTATGGACAATGAGCAGTACTTC.

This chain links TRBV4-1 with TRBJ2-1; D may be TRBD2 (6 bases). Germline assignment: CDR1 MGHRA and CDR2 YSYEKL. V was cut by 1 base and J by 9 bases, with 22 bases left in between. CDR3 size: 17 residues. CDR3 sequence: CASSQAPGLTPGGEQFF. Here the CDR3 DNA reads TGCGCCAGCAGCCAAGCTCCGGGACTCACTCCTGGGGGTGAGCAGTTCTTC.

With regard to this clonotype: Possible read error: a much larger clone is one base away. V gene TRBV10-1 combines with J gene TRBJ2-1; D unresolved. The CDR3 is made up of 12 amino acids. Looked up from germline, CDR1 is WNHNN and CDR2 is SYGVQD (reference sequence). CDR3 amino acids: CANSDSLNEQFF. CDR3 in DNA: TGCGCCAACAGTGATTCGCTCAATGAGCAGTTCTTC.

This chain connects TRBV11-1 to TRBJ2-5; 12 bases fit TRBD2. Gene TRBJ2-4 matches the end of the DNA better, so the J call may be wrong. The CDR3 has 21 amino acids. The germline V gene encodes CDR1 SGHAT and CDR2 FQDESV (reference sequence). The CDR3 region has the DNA TGTGCCAGCAGCTTAGAAGTGGGGACTAGCGGGTCTCTTGGCGCCAAAAACATTCAGTACTTC. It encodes CASSLEVGTSGSLGAKNIQYF.

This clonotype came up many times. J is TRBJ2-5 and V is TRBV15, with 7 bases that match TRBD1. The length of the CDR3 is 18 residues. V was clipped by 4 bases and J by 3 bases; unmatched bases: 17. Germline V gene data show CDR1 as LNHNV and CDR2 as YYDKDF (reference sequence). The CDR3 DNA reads TGTGCCACCAGCACCAGTTTGTACAGGGGATGGGGGAAAGAGACCCAGTACTTC. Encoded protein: CATSTSLYRGWGKETQYF.

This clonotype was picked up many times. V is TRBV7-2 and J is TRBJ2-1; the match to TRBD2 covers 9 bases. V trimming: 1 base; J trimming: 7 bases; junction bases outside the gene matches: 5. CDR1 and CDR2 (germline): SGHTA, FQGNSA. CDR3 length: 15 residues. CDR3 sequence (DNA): TGTGCCAGCAGCTTAGAGCTAGCGGGAAGGAATGAGCAGTTCTTC. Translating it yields CASSLELAGRNEQFF.

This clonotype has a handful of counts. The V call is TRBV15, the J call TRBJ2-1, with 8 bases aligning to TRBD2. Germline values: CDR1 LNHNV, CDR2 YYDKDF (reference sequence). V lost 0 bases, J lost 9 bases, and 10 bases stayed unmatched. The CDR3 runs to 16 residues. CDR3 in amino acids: CATSRDFSGSSSEQFF. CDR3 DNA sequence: TGTGCCACCAGCAGAGATTTCAGCGGGAGTAGCAGTGAGCAGTTCTTC.

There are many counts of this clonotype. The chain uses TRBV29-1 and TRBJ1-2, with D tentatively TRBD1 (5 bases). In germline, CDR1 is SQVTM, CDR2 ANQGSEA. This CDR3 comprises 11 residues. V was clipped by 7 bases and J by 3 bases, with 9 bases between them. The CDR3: CSATQDYGYTF. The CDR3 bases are TGCAGCGCCACACAGGACTATGGCTACACCTTC.

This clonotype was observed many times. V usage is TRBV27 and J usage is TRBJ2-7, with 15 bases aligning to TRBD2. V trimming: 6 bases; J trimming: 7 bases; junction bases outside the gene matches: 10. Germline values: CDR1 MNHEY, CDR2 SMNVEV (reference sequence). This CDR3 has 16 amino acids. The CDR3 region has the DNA TGTGCCAGCAGGGGAATCCCCGGACTAGCGGGAGGGGAGCAGTACTTC. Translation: CASRGIPGLAGGEQYF.

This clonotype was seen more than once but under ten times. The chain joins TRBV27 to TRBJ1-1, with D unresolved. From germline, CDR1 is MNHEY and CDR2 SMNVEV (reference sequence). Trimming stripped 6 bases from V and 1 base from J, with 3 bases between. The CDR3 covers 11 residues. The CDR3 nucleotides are TGTGCCAGCAGGAAGAACACTGAAGCTTTCTTT. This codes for CASRKNTEAFF.

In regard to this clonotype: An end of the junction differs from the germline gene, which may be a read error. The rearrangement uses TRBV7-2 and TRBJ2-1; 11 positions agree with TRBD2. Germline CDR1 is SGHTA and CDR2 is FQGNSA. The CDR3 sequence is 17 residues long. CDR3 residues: CANSLAGPASGRPEQFF. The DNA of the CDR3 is TGTGCCAACAGCTTAGCGGGCCCCGCTAGCGGGAGGCCCGAGCAGTTCTTC.

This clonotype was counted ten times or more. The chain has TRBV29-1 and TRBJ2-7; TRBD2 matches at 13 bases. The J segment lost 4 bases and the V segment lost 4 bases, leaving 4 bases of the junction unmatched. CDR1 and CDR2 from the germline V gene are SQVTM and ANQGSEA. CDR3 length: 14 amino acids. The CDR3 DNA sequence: TGCAGCGTTGGGGGACTAGCGGGGATGTACGAGCAGTACTTC. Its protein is CSVGGLAGMYEQYF.

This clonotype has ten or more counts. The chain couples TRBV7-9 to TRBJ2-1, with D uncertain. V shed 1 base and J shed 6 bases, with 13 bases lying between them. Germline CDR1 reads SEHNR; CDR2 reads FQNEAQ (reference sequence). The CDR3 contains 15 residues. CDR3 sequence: CASSLVPSDGNEQFF. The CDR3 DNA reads TGTGCCAGCAGCTTAGTGCCTAGTGACGGCAATGAGCAGTTCTTC.

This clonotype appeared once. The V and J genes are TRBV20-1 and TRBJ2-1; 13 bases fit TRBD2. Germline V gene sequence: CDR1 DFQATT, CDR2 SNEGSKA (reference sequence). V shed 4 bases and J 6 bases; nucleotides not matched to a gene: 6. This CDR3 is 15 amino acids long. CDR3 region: CSATGLAGARNEQFF. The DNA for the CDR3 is TGCAGTGCTACCGGACTAGCGGGGGCTCGCAATGAGCAGTTCTTC.

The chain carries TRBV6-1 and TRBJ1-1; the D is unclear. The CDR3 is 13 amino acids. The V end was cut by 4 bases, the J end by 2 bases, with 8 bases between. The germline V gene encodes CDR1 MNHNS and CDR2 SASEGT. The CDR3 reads CASSGEVNTEAFF. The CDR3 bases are TGTGCCAGCAGTGGAGAGGTCAACACTGAAGCTTTCTTT.

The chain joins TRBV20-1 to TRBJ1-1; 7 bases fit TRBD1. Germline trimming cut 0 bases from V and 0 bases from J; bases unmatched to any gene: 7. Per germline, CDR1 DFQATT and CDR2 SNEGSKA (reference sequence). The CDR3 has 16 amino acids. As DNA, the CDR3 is TGCAGTGCTAGAGATCGCAGGGGGGGGATGAACACTGAAGCTTTCTTT. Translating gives CSARDRRGGMNTEAFF.

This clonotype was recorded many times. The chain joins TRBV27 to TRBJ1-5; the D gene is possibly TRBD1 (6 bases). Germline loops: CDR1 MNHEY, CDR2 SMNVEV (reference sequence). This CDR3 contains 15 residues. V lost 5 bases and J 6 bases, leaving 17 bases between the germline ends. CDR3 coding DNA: TGTGCCAGCAGTCCCCTGACAGGTCTTGGTCAGCCCCAGCATTTT. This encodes CASSPLTGLGQPQHF.

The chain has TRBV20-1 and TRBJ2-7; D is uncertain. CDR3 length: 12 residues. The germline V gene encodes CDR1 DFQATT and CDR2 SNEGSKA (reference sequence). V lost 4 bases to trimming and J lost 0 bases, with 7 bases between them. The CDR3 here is CSANSSSYEQYF. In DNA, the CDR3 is TGCAGTGCTAACTCCAGCTCCTACGAGCAGTACTTC.

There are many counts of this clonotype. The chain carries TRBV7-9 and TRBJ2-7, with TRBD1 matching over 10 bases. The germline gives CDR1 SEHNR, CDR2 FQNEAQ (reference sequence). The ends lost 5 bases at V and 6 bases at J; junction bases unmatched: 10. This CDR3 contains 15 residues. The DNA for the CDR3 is TGTGCCAGCAGCCCCAGGACAGGGGGTCTCGGCGAGCAGTACTTC. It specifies CASSPRTGGLGEQYF.